These 2 T cell receptor beta chains were sequenced from one sample in a study of T-cell memory formation after mild COVID-19. Via MiXCR, TCRdb re-called the 5' RACE reads, giving one row per CDR3 protein. The sample shows hundreds of thousands of distinct CDR3 sequences, 17% of them seen only once. The sequenced material came from PBMCs or a T cell subset sorted from them (not recorded which). These receptors were collected from an adult woman who had mild COVID-19 (a few samples of this study predate the infection). Cell type and time point are not known.

The rearrangement links TRBV29-1 to TRBJ1-2; no clear D. Germline values: CDR1 SQVTM, CDR2 ANQGSEA. V was clipped by 4 bases and J by 0 bases, with 6 bases between them. This CDR3 is built from 12 residues. CDR3 coding DNA: TGCAGCGTTGCTGGGCCTAACTATGGCTACACCTTC. It yields the protein CSVAGPNYGYTF.

This chain connects TRBV7-9 to TRBJ2-2; the match to TRBD2 covers 8 bases. From germline, CDR1 is SEHNR and CDR2 FQNEAQ (reference sequence). Trimming took 5 bases from V and 1 from J; bases not matched to a gene: 6. CDR3 length: 16 amino acids. For the CDR3, the DNA is TGTGCCAGCAGCCTTAGCGGGGCCCTGAACACCGGGGAGCTGTTTTTT. Amino acid sequence: CASSLSGALNTGELFF. Using reference TRBV7-9 and TRBJ2-2 for the parts outside the CDR3, the full variable domain is DTGVSQNPRHKITKRGQNVTFRCDPISEHNRLYWYRQTLGQGPEFLTYFQNEAQLEKSRLLSDRFSAERPKGSFSTLEIQRTEQGDSAMYLCASSLSGALNTGELFFGEGSRLTVL.